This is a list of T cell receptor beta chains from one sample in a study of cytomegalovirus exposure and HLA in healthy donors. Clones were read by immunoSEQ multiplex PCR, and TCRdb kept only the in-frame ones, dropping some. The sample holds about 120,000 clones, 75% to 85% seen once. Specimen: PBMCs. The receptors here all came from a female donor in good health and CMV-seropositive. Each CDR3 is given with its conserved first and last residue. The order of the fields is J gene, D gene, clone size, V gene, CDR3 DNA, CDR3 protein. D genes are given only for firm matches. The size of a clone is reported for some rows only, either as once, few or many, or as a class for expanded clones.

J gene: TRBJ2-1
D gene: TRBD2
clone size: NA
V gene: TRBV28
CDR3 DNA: TGTGCCAGCAGTCCTCTCCCGGGGGGGAATGAGCAGTTCTTC
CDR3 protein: CASSPLPGGNEQFF

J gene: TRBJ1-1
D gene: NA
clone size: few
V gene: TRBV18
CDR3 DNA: TGTGCCAGCTCACCACCTTCAGGGAGGAGTGCGAGCACTGAAGCTTTCTTT
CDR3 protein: CASSPPSGRSASTEAFF

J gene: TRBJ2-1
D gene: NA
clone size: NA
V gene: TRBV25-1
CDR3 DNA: TGTGCCAGCAGGGGGGGGCCGACCAACTACAATGAGCAGTTCTTC
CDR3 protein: CASRGGPTNYNEQFF

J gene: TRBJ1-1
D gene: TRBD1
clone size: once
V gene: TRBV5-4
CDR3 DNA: TGTGCCACGGGACAGGGGATGATTACTGAAGCTTTCTTT
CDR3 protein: CATGQGMITEAFF

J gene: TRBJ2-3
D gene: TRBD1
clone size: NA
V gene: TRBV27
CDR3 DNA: TGTGCCAGCAGTTCGAGGGACAGGAATAGCACAGATACGCAGTATTTT
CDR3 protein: CASSSRDRNSTDTQYF

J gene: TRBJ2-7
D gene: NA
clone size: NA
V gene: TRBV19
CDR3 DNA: TGTGCCAGTAGTACCGCCGCGGCGGGGGCCCAAAGGGAGCAGTACTTC
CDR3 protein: CASSTAAAGAQREQYF

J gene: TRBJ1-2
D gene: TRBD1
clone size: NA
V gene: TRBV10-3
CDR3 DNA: TGTGCCATCAGTGTAGGACAGGTGGGCTATGGCTACACCTTC
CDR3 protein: CAISVGQVGYGYTF

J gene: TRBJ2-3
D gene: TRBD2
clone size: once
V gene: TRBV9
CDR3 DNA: TGTGCCAGCAGCGTAGCGGGGGGGCGGGCAGATACGCAGTATTTT
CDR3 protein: CASSVAGGRADTQYF

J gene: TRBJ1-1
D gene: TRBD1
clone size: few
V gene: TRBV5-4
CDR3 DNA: TGTGCCAGCAGCTCCGGGACAGGGGGAAGGACTGAAGCTTTCTTT
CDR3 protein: CASSSGTGGRTEAFF

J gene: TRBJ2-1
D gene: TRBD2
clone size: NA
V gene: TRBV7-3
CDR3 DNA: TGTGCCAGCAGCTTAGGCCTAGCGGGGGGGCAGTTCTTC
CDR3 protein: CASSLGLAGGQFF

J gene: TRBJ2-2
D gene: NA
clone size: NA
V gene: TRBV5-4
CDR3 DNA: TGTGCCAGCAGCCGCAGGGTCGCGAACACCGGGGAGCTGTTTTTT
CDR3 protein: CASSRRVANTGELFF

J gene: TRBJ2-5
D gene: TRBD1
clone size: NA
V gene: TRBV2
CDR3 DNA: TGTGCCAGCAGTGAAGGGACAGGGAAGACCCAGTACTTC
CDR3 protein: CASSEGTGKTQYF

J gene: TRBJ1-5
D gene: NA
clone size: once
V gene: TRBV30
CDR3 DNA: TGTGCCTGGAGTGTCTATAGCAATCAGCCCCAGCATTTT
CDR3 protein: CAWSVYSNQPQHF

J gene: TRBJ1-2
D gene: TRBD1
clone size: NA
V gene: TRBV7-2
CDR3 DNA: TGTGCCAGCAGCTTAGGACCCGGGACAGGGGATCGGGGCTACACCTTC
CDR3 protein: CASSLGPGTGDRGYTF

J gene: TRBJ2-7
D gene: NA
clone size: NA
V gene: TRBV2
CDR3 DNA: TGTGCCGGATCGGCGGGAAACCTGGGATACGAGCAGTACTTC
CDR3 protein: CAGSAGNLGYEQYF

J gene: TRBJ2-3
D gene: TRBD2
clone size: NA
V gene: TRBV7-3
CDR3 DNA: TGTGCCAGCAGCTTATCCGGGGGGGGAGGGTCCGATACGCAGTATTTT
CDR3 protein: CASSLSGGGGSDTQYF

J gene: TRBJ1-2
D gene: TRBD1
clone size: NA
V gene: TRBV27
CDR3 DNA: TGTGCCAGCAGTTTGGGGACAGGGGCTGGTTATGGCTACACCTTC
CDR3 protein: CASSLGTGAGYGYTF

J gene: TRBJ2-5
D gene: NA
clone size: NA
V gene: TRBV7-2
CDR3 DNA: TGTGCCAGCAGATTATACGGGGAGACCCAGTACTTC
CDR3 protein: CASRLYGETQYF

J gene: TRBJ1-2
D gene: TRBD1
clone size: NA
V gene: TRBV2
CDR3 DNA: TGTGCCAGCAGTTCGGACAGGGGGGACTATGGCTACACCTTC
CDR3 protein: CASSSDRGDYGYTF

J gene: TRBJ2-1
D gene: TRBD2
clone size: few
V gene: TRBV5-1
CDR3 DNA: TGCGCCAGCAGCCCGGCGGGGGGTAATGAGCAGTTCTTC
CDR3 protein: CASSPAGGNEQFF

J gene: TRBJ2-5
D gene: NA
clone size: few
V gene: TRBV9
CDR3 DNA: TGTGCCAGCAGCGCCAGGGAAGAGACCCAGTACTTC
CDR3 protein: CASSAREETQYF

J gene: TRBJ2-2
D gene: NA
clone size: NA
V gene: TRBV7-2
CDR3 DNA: TGTGCCAGCAGCTTAAGTCAGATTCGCAACACCGGGGAGCTGTTTTTT
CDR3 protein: CASSLSQIRNTGELFF

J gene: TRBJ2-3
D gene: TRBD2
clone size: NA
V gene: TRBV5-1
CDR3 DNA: TGCGCCAGCGTCCGGGGACTAGCCACAGATACGCAGTATTTT
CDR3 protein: CASVRGLATDTQYF

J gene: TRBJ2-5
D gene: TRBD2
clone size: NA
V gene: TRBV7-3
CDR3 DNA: TGTGCCAGCAGCTTAGCGGGGGGTACAGAGACCCAGTACTTC
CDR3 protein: CASSLAGGTETQYF

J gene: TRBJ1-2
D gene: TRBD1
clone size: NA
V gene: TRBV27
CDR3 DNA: TGTGCCAGCATTGGACAGGGATCGAACTATGGCTACACCTTC
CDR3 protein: CASIGQGSNYGYTF

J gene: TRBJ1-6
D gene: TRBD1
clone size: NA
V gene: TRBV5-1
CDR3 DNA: TGCGCCAGCAGCTTGGCTCCGGGACAGGGGCCGAGCTCCTATAATTCACCCCTCCACTTT
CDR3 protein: CASSLAPGQGPSSYNSPLHF

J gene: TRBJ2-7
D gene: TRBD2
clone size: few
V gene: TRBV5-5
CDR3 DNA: TGTGCCAGCAGCTTGGTTCTAGCGGGGGGCGATGAGCAGTACTTC
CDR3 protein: CASSLVLAGGDEQYF

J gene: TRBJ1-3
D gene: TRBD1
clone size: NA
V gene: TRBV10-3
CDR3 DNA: TGTGCCATCAGGAATGTCGGGACAGGATCCTCTGGAAACACCATATATTTT
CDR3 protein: CAIRNVGTGSSGNTIYF

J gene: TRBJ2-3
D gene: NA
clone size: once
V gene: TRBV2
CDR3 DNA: TGTGCCAGCAGTGAAGCGTTTAGTCCAGATACGCAGTATTTT
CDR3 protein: CASSEAFSPDTQYF

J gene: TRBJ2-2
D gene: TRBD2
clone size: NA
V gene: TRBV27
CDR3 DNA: TGTGCCAGCAGTAGTGGCGGGGGGAACACCGGGGAGCTGTTTTTT
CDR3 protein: CASSSGGGNTGELFF

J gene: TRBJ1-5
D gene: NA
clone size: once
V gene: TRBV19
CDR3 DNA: TGTGCCAGTAGACAAGACACGCTCGCGCCCCAGCATTTT
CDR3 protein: CASRQDTLAPQHF

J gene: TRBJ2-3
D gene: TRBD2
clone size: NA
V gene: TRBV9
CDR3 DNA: TGTGCCAGCGGAAGCGGGGGGAGTGTGACGCAGTATTTT
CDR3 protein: CASGSGGSVTQYF

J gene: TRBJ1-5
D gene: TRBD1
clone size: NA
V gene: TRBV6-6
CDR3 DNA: TGTGCCAGCAAACAGGGGTATAGCAATCAGCCCCAGCATTTT
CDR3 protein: CASKQGYSNQPQHF

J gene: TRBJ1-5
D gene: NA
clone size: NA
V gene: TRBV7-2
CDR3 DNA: TGTGCCAGCAGCTTAGTAGGGGTTGTGAGCAATCAGCCCCAGCATTTT
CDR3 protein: CASSLVGVVSNQPQHF

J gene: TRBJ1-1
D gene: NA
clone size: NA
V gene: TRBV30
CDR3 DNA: TGTGCCTGGAGTGTACAGCATGGGAACACTGAAGCTTTCTTT
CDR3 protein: CAWSVQHGNTEAFF

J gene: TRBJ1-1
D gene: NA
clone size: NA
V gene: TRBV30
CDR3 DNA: TGTGCCTGGACTTCCCGGGGGAACACTGAAGCTTTCTTT
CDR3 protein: CAWTSRGNTEAFF

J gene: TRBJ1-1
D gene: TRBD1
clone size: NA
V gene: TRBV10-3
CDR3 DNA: TGTGCCATCAGCAAGGACAGGGACACTGAAGCTTTCTTT
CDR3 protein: CAISKDRDTEAFF

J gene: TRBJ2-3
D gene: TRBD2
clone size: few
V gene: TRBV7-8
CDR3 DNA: TGTGCCAGCAGCCAAAGGACTAGCGGGAGGGCAGATACGCAGTATTTT
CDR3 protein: CASSQRTSGRADTQYF

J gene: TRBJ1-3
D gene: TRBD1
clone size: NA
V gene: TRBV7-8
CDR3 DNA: TGTGCCAGCAGCTTCCGGGACAGGGAAAATTCGAACCCTGGAAACACCATATATTTT
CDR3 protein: CASSFRDRENSNPGNTIYF

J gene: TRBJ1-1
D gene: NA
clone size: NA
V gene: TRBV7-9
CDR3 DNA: TGTGCCAGCAGCTATACAGGGTCCCCTGAAGCTTTCTTT
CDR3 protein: CASSYTGSPEAFF

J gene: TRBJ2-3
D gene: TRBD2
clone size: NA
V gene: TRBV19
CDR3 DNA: TGTGCCAGTAGCGGGGGACTACTGGTCACAGATACGCAGTATTTT
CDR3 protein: CASSGGLLVTDTQYF

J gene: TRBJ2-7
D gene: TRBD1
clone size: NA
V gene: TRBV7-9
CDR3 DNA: TGTGCCAGCAGCTTAGGAACGACAGGGCCAAACTACGAGCAGTACTTC
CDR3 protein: CASSLGTTGPNYEQYF

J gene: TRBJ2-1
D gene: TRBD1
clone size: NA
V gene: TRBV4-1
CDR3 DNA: TGCGCCAGCAGCCAAGTTAAGGCAGGGGGTTACAATGAGCAGTTCTTC
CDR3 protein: CASSQVKAGGYNEQFF

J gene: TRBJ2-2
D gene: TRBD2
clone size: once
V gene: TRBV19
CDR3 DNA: TGTGCCAGTAGAACCGGGACTAGCGGGGGGGCCGACACCGGGGAGCTGTTTTTT
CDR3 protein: CASRTGTSGGADTGELFF

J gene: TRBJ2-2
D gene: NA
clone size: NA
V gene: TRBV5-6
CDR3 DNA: TGTGCCAGCAGTCCAGGTTACACCGGGGAGCTGTTTTTT
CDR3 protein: CASSPGYTGELFF

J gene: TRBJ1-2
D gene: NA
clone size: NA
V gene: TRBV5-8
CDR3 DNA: TGTGCCAGCAGCCCGGTGGCTGGAGCTAACTATGGCTACACCTTC
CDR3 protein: CASSPVAGANYGYTF

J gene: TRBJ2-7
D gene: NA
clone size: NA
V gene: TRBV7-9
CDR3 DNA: TGTGCCAGCAGCCCCGCGGGCTTCGAGCAGTACTTC
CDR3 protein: CASSPAGFEQYF

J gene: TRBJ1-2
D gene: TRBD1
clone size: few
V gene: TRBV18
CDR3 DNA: TGTGCCAGCTCACCGGGGACAGGGAGGACCCAGTTTGGCTACACCTTC
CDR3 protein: CASSPGTGRTQFGYTF

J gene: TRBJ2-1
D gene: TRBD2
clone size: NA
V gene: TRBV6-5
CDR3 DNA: TGTGCCAGCAGTTACCTAGCGGGGGGAACCTACAATGAGCAGTTCTTC
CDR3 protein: CASSYLAGGTYNEQFF